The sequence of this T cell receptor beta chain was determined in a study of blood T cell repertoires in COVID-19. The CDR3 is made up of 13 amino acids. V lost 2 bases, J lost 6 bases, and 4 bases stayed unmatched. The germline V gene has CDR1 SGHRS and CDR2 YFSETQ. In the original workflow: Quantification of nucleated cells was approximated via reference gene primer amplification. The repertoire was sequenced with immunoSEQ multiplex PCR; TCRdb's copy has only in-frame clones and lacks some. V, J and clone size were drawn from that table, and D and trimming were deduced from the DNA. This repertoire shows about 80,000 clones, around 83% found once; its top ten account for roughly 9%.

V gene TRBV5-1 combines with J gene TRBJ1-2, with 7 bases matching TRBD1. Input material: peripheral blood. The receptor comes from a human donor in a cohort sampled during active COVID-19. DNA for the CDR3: TGCGCCAGCAGCTTTCAGGGGGAGGATGGCTACACCTTC. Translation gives CASSFQGEDGYTF.